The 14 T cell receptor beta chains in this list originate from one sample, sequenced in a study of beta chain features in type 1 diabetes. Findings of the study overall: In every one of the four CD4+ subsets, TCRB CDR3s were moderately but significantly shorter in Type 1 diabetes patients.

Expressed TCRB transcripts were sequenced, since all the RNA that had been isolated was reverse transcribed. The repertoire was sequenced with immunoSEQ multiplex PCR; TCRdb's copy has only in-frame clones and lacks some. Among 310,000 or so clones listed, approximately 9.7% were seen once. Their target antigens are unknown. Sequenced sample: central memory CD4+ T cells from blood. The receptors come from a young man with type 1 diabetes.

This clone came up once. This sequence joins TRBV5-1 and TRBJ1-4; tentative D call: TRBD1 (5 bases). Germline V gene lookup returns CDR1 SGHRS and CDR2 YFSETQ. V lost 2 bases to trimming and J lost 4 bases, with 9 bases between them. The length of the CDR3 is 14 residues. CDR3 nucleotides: TGCGCCAGCAGCTTAACGGGGGATAATGAAAAACTGTTTTTT. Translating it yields CASSLTGDNEKLFF.

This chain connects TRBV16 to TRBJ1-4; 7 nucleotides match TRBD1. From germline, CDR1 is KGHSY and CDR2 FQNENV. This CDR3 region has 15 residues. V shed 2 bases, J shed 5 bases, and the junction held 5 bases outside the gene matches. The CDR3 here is CASSQRDSLNEKLFF. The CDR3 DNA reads TGTGCCAGCAGCCAAAGGGACAGCCTGAATGAAAAACTGTTTTTT.

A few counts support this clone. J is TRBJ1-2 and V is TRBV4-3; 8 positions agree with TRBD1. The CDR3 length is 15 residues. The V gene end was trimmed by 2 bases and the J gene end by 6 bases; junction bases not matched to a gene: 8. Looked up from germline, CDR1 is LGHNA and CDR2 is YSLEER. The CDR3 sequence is CASSQQTGAAHGYTF. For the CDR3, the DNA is TGCGCCAGCAGCCAACAGACAGGGGCTGCACATGGCTACACCTTC.

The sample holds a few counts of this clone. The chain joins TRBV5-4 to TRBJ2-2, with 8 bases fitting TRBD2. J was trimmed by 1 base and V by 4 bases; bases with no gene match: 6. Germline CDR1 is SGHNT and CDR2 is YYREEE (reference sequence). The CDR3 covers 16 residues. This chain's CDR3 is CASSPKRGQNTGELFF. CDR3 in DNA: TGTGCCAGCAGCCCCAAGCGGGGGCAGAACACCGGGGAGCTGTTTTTT.

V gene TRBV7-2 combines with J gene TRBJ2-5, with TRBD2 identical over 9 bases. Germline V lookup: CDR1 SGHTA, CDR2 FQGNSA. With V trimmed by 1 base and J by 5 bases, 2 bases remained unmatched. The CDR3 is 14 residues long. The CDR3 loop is CASSLDSGGETQYF. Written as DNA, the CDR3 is TGTGCCAGCAGCTTAGATAGCGGGGGTGAGACCCAGTACTTC.

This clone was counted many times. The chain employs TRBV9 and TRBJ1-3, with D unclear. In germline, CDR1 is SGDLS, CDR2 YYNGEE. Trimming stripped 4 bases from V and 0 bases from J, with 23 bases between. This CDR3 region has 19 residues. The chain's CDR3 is CASSPVSMAAAFSGNTIYF. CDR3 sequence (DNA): TGTGCCAGCAGCCCCGTCAGTATGGCGGCCGCCTTCTCTGGAAACACCATATATTTT.

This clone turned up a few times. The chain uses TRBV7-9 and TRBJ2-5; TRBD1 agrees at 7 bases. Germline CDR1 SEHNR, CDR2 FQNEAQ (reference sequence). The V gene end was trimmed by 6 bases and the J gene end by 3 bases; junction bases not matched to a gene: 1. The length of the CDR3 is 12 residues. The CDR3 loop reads CASSQGEETQYF. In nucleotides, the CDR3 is TGTGCCAGCAGTCAGGGGGAAGAGACCCAGTACTTC. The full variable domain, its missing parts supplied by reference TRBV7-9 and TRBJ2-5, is DTGVSQNPRHKITKRGQNVTFRCDPISEHNRLYWYRQTLGQGPEFLTYFQNEAQLEKSRLLSDRFSAERPKGSFSTLEIQRTEQGDSAMYLCASSQGEETQYFGPGTRLLVL.

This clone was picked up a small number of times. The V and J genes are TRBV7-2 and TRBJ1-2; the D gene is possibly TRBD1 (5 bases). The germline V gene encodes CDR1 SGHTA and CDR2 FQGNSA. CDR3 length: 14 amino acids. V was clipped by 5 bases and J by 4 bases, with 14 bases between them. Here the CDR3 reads CASSQRADSYGYTF. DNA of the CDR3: TGTGCCAGCAGCCAAAGGGCCGACAGCTATGGCTACACCTTC.

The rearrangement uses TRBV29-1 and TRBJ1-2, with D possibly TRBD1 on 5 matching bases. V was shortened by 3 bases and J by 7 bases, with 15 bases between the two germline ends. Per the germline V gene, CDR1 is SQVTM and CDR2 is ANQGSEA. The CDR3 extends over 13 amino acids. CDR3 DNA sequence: TGCAGCGTTGACTTGGGGGGGAACGGTGGCTACACCTTC. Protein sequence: CSVDLGGNGGYTF.

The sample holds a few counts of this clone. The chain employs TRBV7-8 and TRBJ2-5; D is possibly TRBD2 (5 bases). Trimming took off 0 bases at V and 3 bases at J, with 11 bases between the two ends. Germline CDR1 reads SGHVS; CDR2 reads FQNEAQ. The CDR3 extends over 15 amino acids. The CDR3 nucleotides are TGTGCCAGCAGCTTAGCTCGGGGAGTGAAAGAGACCCAGTACTTC. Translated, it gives CASSLARGVKETQYF.

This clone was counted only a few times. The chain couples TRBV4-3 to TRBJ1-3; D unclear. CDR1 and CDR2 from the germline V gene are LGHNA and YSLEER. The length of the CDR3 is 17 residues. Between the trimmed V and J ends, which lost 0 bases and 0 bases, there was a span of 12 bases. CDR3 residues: CASSQDLARSSGNTIYF. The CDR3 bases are TGCGCCAGCAGCCAAGATCTCGCCAGGAGCTCTGGAAACACCATATATTTT.

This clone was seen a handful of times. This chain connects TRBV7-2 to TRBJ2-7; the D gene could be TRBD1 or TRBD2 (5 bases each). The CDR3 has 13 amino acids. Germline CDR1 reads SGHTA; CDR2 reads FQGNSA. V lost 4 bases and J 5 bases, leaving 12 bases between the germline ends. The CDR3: CASSYLRGDEQYF. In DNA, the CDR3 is TGTGCCAGCAGCTATCTTCGGGGCGACGAGCAGTACTTC.

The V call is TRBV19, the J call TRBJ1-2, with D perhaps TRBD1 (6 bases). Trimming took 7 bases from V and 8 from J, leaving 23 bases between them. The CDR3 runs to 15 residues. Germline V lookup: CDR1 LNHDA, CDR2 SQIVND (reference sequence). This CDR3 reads CASTPERGWRYGYTF. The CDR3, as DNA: TGTGCCAGTACCCCTGAAAGGGGGTGGCGATACGGCTACACCTTC.

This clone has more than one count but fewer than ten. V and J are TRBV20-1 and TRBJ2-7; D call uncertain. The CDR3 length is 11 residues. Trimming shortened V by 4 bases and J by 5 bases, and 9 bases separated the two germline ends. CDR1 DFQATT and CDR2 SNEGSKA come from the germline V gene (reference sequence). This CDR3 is CSATEVHEQYF. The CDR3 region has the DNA TGCAGTGCTACAGAGGTCCACGAGCAGTACTTC.